This record covers a single TCR beta chain. What it binds is unknown. CDR3 length: 17 amino acids. CDR1 and CDR2 from the germline V gene are MNHEY and SMNVEV (reference sequence). Trimming at V came to 2 bases and at J to 5 bases, leaving 13 bases not matched to a gene. The sample is drawn from a study of T cell responses to AZD1222 COVID-19 vaccine. Across the whole study: Pooling of second doses given at about 4 or about 12 weeks was done.

Broader study findings: Scientists sampled the repertoires only once the peak T cell response had passed. Among the donors, most were white British and more were female, and clonal diversity was possibly underestimated.

Measured with immunoSEQ multiplex PCR; TCRdb has only the in-frame clones, and not every one. Seen here are 94,000 or so clones, 70% to 90% observed once, and the top ten hold roughly 1.7%. This sequence joins TRBV27 and TRBJ1-1; 8 nucleotides line up with TRBD1. The receptor comes from an adult in good health. The sequences come from peripheral blood, collected on day 0 of AZD1222 vaccination. For the CDR3, the DNA is TGTGCCAGCAGTTTACGACAGGGGCGGGGAGTCGGGACTGAAGCTTTCTTT. Protein sequence: CASSLRQGRGVGTEAFF.